This TCR beta chain was captured by sequencing in a study of Graves' ophthalmopathy and Graves' hyperthyroidism (dated by TCRdb to the late 2010s). Background for the entire study: Peripheral blood was collected at initial diagnosis, before any treatment. To tell Graves' ophthalmopathy apart from Graves' hyperthyroidism, and to predict which patients would progress to ophthalmopathy, the study relied on TCR beta repertoire signatures. In total, approximately 130 blood samples were TCR-sequenced: under 45 ophthalmopathy, roughly 77 hyperthyroidism and some 17 hyperthyroidism-to-ophthalmopathy patients. To explore V-J signatures distinguishing ophthalmopathy from hyperthyroidism, a discovery set of some 100 patients (more than 40 ophthalmopathy, 55 to 60 stable hyperthyroidism) was enrolled. An independent validation cohort was composed of around 19 hyperthyroidism patients and some 16 patients who later progressed from hyperthyroidism to ophthalmopathy. In about 6 hyperthyroidism patients, T-cell repertoires of thyroid tissue and blood were compared. Following sampling, methimazole starting at 30 mg daily was administered to hyperthyroidism patients, and high-dose intravenous methylprednisolone was administered to ophthalmopathy patients. Points the paper makes about the study in general: Most of the expanded thyroid clonotypes with a frequency above 0.001 were also detected in blood, and it was suggested that the thyroid immune response may be reflected by blood repertoires. In cross-validation, the 13-signature model distinguished ophthalmopathy from stable hyperthyroidism with 87.88% sensitivity and about 81% specificity, while in the test set the corresponding values were about 79% and 69%. Sample size was not statistically predetermined, and group allocation was not concealed from the investigators. In validation, the model predicted ophthalmopathy progression with more than 55% sensitivity and 72.22% specificity; some twelve predicted patients were CT-confirmed with GO in a median of approximately 6.5 months.

The ophthalmopathy patients had moderately to severely active disease, with a Clinical Activity Score of 3 or higher, a NOSPECS grade of 4 or higher, and a disease duration of less than 3 months. Anyone with other autoimmune diseases, uncontrolled infections, pregnancy or lactation was excluded from the study. Clinical symptoms, serum thyroxine, TRAb, thyroid ultrasound and orbital computed tomography formed the basis of the diagnosis. Ficoll-Paque density gradient centrifugation was used to isolate PBMCs from around 9.1 ml of fresh peripheral blood. Trizol reagent was used to extract the total RNA, and its quality was then checked on an Agilent 2100 Bioanalyzer. For repertoire sequencing, the TCR beta CDR3 regions were amplified from RNA transcripts. The first round was an RT-PCR using HTBI primers with the Qiagen OneStep RT-PCR kit, and this first round was followed by a second-round multiplex PCR, then size selection and purification. The libraries underwent paired-end sequencing with 100 bp reads on an Illumina HiSeq2000. The study's processing was this. SOAPnuke was used to process the reads, throwing out any read that had adapters, had uncalled bases, had a mean Phred below 15, or lacked an exact constant-primer or identifier match. COPE v1.2.5 was used to merge the high-quality paired reads. Clonotypes were defined as unique nucleotide sequences and were aligned to IMGT TRB V, D and J references using MiTCR v1.1. The analysis was limited to V-J combinations with a frequency above 0.0001, which together covered roughly 99% of repertoires. For each V-J combination, a TCR clonal expansion and chaos score was defined as F50 clonal expansion divided by the chaos observed in the TCRdist matrix. Welch's t-statistics and random forest were used to narrow the features down to approximately 13 V-J combinations, which were then fed into a naive Bayes classifier. Thyroid-blood repertoire similarity was quantified with the Morisita-Horn index. The public reads were run again by TCRdb, first through fastp at Q25 and then through MiXCR, and only productive beta chains were kept. Rows are unified per CDR3 protein, each entry keeping the most common DNA and genes. It is TCRdb's table, rather than the study itself, that gives the V and J calls and clone size. The sample table lists almost 750,000 distinct CDR3 sequences, 40% of them with a count of one. The ten top clones hold 44% of the sample.

Note on this clonotype: Its cognate antigen has yet to be identified. No qualities accompany the bases; no much larger clone lies one base away.

The germline ends are 9 bases apart after V is trimmed by 8 bases and J by 5 bases. From the germline V gene, CDR1 is MGHDK and CDR2 is SYGVNS. From the cysteine through the phenylalanine, the CDR3 covers 12 amino acids. Just the 36-base CDR3 DNA is kept, in frame starting at base 1. The sequence joins TRBV25-1 to TRBJ2-2; matching of 5 bases hints at TRBD2 as the D gene. The sample consisted of peripheral blood. The clonotype was recovered from an adult man with Graves' ophthalmopathy. CDR3 reads: CASQWETGELFF. The DNA sequence follows: TGTGCCAGCCAGTGGGAGACCGGGGAGCTGTTTTTT.